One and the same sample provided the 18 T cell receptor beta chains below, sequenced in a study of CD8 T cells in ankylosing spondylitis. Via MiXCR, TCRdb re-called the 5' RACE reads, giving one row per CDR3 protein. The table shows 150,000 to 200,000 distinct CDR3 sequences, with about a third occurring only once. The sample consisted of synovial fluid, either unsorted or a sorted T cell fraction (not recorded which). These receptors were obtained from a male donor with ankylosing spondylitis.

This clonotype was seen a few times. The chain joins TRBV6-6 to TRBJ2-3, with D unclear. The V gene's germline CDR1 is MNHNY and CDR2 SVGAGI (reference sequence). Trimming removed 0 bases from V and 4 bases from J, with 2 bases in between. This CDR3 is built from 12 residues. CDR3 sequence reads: CASSYSPDTQYF. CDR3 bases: TGTGCCAGCAGTTACTCTCCAGATACGCAGTATTTT.

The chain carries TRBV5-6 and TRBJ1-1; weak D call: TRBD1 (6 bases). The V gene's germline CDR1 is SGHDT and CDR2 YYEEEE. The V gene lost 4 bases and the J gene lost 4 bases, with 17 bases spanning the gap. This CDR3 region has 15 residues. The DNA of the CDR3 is TGTGCCAGCAGCGCTTTAGGGGGTGAAGTCACTGAAGCTTTCTTT. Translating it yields CASSALGGEVTEAFF.

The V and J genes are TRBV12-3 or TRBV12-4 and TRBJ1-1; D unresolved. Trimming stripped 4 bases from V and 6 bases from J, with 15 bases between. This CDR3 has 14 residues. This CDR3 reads CASSSHPSMAEAFF. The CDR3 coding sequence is TGTGCCAGCAGTTCGCACCCTTCGATGGCTGAAGCTTTCTTT.

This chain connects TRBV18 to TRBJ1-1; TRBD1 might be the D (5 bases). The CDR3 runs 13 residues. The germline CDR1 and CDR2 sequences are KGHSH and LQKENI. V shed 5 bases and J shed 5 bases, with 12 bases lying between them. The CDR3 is CASSVRVGTEAFF. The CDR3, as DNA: TGTGCCAGCTCAGTCAGGGTCGGAACTGAAGCTTTCTTT.

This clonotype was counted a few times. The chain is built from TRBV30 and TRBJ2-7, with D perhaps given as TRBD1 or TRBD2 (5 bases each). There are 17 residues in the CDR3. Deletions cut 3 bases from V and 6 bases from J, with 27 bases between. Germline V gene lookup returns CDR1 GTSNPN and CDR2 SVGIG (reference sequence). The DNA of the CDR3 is TGTGCCTGGAGGTGGGGCGGAGCGGCCCCAACGAGCAGCGAGCAGTACTTC. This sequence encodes CAWRWGGAAPTSSEQYF.

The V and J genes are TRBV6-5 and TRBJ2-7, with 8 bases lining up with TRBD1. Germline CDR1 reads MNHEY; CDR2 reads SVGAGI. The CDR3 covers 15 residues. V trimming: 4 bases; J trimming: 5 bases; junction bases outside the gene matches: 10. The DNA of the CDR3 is TGTGCCAGCAGTTCCACGGACAGGGCGGCCCACGAGCAGTACTTC. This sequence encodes CASSSTDRAAHEQYF.

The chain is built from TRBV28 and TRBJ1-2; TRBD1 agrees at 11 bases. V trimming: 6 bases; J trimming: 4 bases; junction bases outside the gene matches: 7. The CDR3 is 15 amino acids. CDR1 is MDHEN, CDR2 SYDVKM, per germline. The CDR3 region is CASSTGTGGVYGYTF. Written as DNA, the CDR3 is TGTGCCAGCAGCACCGGGACAGGGGGGGTCTATGGCTACACCTTC.

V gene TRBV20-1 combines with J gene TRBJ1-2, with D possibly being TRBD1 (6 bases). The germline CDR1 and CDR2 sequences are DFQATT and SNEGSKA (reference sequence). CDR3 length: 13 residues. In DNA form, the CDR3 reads TGCAGCCCTGGGGGGCGGGGGGCGGAGGGCTACACCTTC. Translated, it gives CSPGGRGAEGYTF.

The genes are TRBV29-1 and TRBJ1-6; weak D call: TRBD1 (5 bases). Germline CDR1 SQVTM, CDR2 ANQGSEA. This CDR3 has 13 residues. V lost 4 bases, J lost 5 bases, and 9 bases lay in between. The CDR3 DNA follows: TGCAGCGTTGGACAGAGTCATAATTCACCCCTCCACTTT. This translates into CSVGQSHNSPLHF. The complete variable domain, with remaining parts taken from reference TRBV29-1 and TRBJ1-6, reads SAVISQKPSRDICQRGTSLTIQCQVDSQVTMMFWYRQQPGQSLTLIATANQGSEATYESGFVIDKFPISRPNLTFSTLTVSNMSPEDSSIYLCSVGQSHNSPLHFGNGTRLTVT.

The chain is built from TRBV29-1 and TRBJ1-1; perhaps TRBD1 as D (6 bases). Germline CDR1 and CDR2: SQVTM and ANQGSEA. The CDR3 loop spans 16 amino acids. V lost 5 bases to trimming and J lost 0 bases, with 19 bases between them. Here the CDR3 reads CSVRGGQGPVNTEAFF. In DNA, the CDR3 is TGCAGCGTTCGAGGGGGGCAGGGCCCGGTGAACACTGAAGCTTTCTTT.

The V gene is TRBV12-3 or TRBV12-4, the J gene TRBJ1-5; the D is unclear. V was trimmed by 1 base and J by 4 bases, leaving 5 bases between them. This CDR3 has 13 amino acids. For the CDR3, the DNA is TGTGCCAGCAGTTTAGAGCCAAATCAGCCCCAGCATTTT. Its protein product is CASSLEPNQPQHF.

CDR3 sequence reads: CASSQGTGGFDEQYF. DNA for the CDR3: TGTGCCAGCAGCCAAGGGACAGGGGGCTTCGACGAGCAGTACTTC. The chain has TRBV12-3 or TRBV12-4 and TRBJ2-7; 12 bases fit TRBD1. The CDR3 runs to 15 residues. Trimming at V came to 6 bases and at J to 5 bases, leaving 8 bases not matched to a gene.

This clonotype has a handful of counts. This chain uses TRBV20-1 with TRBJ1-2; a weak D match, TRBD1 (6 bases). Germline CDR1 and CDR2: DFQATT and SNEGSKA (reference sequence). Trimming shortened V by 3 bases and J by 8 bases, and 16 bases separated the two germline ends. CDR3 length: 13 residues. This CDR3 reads CSARKDSRWGYTF. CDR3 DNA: TGCAGTGCTAGGAAGGACAGCCGATGGGGCTACACCTTC.

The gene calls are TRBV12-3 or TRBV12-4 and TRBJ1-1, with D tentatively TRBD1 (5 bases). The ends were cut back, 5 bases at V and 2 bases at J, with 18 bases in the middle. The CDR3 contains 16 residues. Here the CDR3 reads CASSVGRGFENTEAFF. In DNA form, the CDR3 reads TGTGCCAGCAGTGTTGGCCGGGGGTTTGAAAACACTGAAGCTTTCTTT.

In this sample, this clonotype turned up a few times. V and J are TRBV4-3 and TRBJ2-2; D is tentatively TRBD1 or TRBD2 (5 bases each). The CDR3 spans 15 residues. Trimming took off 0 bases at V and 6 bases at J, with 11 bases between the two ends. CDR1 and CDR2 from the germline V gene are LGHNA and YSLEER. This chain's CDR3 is CASSQDRDGSGELFF. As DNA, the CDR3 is TGCGCCAGCAGCCAAGATCGGGACGGTTCCGGGGAGCTGTTTTTT.

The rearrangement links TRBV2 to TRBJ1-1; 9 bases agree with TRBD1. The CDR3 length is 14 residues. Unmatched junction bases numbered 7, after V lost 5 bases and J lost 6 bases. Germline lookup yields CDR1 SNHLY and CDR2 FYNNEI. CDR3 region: CASSSGTGRAEAFF. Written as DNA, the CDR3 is TGTGCCAGCAGTTCTGGGACAGGGCGCGCTGAAGCTTTCTTT.

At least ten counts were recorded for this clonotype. In nucleotides, the CDR3 is TGCAGTGCTGCCCGGACTGGGAACACTGAAGCTTTCTTT. Translating it yields CSAARTGNTEAFF. The gene calls are TRBV20-1 and TRBJ1-1; unclear D gene. CDR3 length: 13 residues. Trimming shortened V by 5 bases and J by 1 base, and 11 bases separated the two germline ends. The germline CDR1 and CDR2 sequences are DFQATT and SNEGSKA (reference sequence).

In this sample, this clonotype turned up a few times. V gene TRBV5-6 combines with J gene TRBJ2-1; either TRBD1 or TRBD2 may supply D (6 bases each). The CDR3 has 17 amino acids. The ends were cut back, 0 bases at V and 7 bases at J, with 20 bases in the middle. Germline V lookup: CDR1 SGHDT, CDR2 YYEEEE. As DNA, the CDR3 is TGTGCCAGCAGCTTGGGGTCATCGGGGGCTGGCTGGAATGAGCAGTTCTTC. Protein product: CASSLGSSGAGWNEQFF.